The source of this T cell receptor (beta chain) is a study of CXCR3-negative and CXCR3-positive naive CD8 T cells. Each TRB cDNA library was prepared by 5' RACE (with UMI labels). TCRdb reprocessed the 5' RACE reads and reports one entry per CDR3 protein, with no DNA. The listing records fewer than 80,000 distinct CDR3 sequences. Germline CDR1 and CDR2: KGHDR and SFDVKD. There are 16 residues in the CDR3. Study-wide results and limits: Comparison of naive cells showed more hydrophobic TRB CDR3s in CXCR3-positive than in CXCR3-negative naive cells.

Turning to this clonotype: Its antigen is as yet unknown.

The source is a human donor in good health. Some clones in this sample may be carry-over from other donors' samples. The chain carries TRBV24-1 and TRBJ2-2. The material sequenced was naive CXCR3- CD8+ T cells from blood. Stated subset: CD45RO-CCR7+CD27+CD95- naive CD8+ T cells lacking CXCR3 (TNR3-). The CDR3 region is CATSDLATQNTGELFF.